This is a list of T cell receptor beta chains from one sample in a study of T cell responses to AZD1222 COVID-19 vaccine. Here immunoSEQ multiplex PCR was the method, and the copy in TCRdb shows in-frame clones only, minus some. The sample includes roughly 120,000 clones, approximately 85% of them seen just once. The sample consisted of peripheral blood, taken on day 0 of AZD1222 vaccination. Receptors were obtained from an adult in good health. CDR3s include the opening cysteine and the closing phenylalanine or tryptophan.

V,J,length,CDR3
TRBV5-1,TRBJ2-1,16,CASRPTGTGGHNEQFF
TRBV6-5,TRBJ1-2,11,CASTRERSYTF
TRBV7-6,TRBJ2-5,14,CASSLGQGKETQYF
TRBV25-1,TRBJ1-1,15,CASSEPDRVDTEAFF
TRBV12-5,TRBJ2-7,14,CASGHRTGPYEQYF
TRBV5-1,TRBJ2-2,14,CASIPPGNTGELFF
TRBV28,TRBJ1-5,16,CASRPESQGWGQPQHF
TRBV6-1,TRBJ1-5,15,CASSEALAGWQPQHF
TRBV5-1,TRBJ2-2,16,CASSFGVGGNTGELFF
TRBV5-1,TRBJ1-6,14,CASSLGELNSPLHF
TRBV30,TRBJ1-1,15,CAWSTRTLGLTEAFF
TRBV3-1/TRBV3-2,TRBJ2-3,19,CASSPNMDPRAPGTDTQYF
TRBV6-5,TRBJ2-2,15,CASKLKDPSTGELFF
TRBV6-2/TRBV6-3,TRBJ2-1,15,CASSTGGGTNNEQFF
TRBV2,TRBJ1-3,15,CARQGTRKSGNTIYF
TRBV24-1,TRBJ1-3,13,CATRTQTGNTIYF
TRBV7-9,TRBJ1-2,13,CASSKGTDYGYTF
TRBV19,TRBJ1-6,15,CATNPGQGASSPLHF
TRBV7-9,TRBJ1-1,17,CASSSPQGGPIDTEAFF
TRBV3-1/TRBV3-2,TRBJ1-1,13,CASSQTPGPEAFF
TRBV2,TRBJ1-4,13,CASSGQGNEKLFF
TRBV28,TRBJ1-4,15,CASSLSTGIKEKLFF
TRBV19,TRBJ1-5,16,CASSPWGQGAIQPQHF
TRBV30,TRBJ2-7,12,CACTGDTYEQYF
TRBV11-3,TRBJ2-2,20,CASSSEVRLAGGPYTGELFF
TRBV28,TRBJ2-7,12,CASSLGEPRQYF
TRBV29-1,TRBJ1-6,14,CSVRQRGYNSPLHF
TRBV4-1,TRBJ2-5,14,CASSQDLRGETQYF
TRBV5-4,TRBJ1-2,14,CASSLSGGEYGYTF
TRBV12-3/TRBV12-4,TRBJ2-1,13,CASLGGSYNEQFF
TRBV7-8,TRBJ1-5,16,CASSLVGGNSNQPQHF
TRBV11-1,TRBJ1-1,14,CASSLEGINTEAFF
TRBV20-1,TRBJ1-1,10,CSATLGEAFF
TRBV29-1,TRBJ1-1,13,CSVDGNGFPEAFF
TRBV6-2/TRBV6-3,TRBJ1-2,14,CASSSLPTTGGYTF
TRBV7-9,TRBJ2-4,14,CASSWEQPKNIQYF
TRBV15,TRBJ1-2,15,CATSSAEHGGYGYTF
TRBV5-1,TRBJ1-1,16,CASSLSPTGGGTEAFF
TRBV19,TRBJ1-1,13,CASSQTGSTEAFF
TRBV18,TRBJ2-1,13,CASSPGQNNNRFF
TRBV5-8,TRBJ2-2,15,CASSLETPNTGELFF
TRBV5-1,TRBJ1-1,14,CASSGGPSNTEAFF
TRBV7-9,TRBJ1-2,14,CASSLVDRGGGYTF
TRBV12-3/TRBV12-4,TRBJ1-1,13,CASSAGPSTEAFF
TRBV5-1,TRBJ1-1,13,CASSPLEGDEAFF
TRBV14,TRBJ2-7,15,CASSPTPYSDYEQYF
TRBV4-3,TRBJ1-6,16,CASSQTSGTGGSPLHF
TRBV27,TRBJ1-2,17,CASNSRAGGYGKGGYTF
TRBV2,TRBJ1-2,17,CASSGKAGEQGVFGYTF
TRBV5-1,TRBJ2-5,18,CASSSRPVTGGEGWTQYF
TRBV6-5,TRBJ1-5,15,CASSYRPLGNQPQHF
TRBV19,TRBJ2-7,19,CASSNGALDPTSRSYEQYF
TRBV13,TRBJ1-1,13,CASSLERGQVTFF
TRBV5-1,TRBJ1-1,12,CASSSTGIEAFF
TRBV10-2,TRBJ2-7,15,CASSDPAGSSYEQYF
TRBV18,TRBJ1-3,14,CASSAWGSGNTIYF
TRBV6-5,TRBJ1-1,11,CASSLGTEAFF
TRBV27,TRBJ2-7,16,CASSLWPLAGKGEQYF
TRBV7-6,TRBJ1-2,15,CASSLGQAKGYGYTF